This TCR beta chain was recorded in a study of T cells in Graves' hyperthyroidism and ophthalmopathy. Overall study results and limits: Within blood appeared most thyroid clonotypes that had expanded above 0.001. Ophthalmopathy was identified by the model a median about six months ahead of onset.

Exclusion criteria comprised uncontrolled infection, other autoimmune disease, pregnancy or lactation. Clinical symptoms, serum thyroxine, TRAb, thyroid ultrasound and orbital computed tomography established diagnosis. This clonotype was counted between two and nine times. Its matching antigen is unknown. CDR3 length equals 13 residues. V shed 6 bases and J shed 7 bases, with 16 bases lying between them. Per germline, CDR1 MNHNS and CDR2 SASEGT. Amplification of TCR beta CDR3 regions used RNA as the template. A first-round RT-PCR of the TCR CDR3 used the HTBI primer set. MiXCR was run by TCRdb on the multiplex PCR reads, yielding one entry per CDR3 protein. The data hold more than 550,000 distinct CDR3 sequences, with less than 45% observed a single time.

The V call is TRBV6-1, the J call TRBJ2-7; possible D gene TRBD1, 5 bases. The sequenced sample was peripheral blood or thyroid tissue (not recorded which). The TCR was taken from an adult man with Graves' disease, either hyperthyroidism or ophthalmopathy (not recorded which). The CDR3 region has the DNA TGTGCCAGCAGACCGCAGGGATCGGGTGAGCAGTACTTC. Amino acids: CASRPQGSGEQYF.